The source of this T cell receptor (beta chain) is a study of T cell repertoires in cytomegalovirus infection. Whole-study context: Public TCR beta signatures indicated both CMV infection and matching HLA type. Overall study findings and caveats: Frequencies of public TCR beta families were cumulated, and this identified carriers of CMV plus the relevant HLA. HLA-C-restricted, CMV-specific TCR beta clonotypes were dominant ex vivo.

In this sample, this clonotype turned up many times. The antigen remains undetermined. Per germline, CDR1 MDHEN and CDR2 SYDVKM. V lost 7 bases and J lost 9; bases outside the gene matches: 12. CDR3 length: 15 amino acids. A single record per CDR3 protein comes from TCRdb applying MiXCR to the reads. The sample contains under 350,000 distinct CDR3 sequences, about 9.1% of which appear only once. Sequencing input: PBMCs. This sequence originates from a human donor in good health (CMV status not recorded). Some clones in this sample may be carry-over from other donors' samples. This chain connects TRBV28 to TRBJ2-1; 10 nucleotides match TRBD2. The CDR3 region has the DNA TGTGCCAGCATCCAAAGCGGGGGGGCGATCTCTGAGCAGTTCTTC. This gives the protein CASIQSGGAISEQFF.